This T cell receptor beta chain stems from a study of identical twins listed by TCRdb under 2016. The study in broad terms: TCR alpha and beta repertoires from monozygotic twins, unrelated adults of various ages and cord blood were deep-sequenced to test whether fetal clonotypes persist. To rule out contamination, replicate twin experiments were performed at different times with different library preparation protocols.

Only healthy Caucasian donors were included. The library relied on 5' RACE. The sequencer was an Illumina HiSeq 2000. A universal primer binding site was introduced by template switching, and a unique molecular identifier was present in the final cDNA, enabling accurate counting of TCR cDNA molecules. Specific primers in the conserved constant-segment region were used to synthesize first-strand cDNA for the TCR alpha and beta chains. To control for contamination, every cDNA library carried two barcodes: a SMART-Mk sample barcode plus Illumina barcodes. TruSeq adapter sequences along with Illumina sample barcodes were introduced in two successive PCR steps. Sequencing of the TCR alpha and beta cDNA libraries was done on the Illumina HiSeq platform using custom primers. Per the authors' processing: MiGEC was used to process raw reads and extract unique molecular identifiers, and MiXCR was used to find CDR3 positions. Recombination models were inferred per individual with the repgenHMM and IGoR tools using an EM algorithm. The analysis of shared clonotypes was done with the tcR package in R, with sharing normalized by the product of cloneset sizes. To study raw recombination without the effects of thymic and clonal selection, out-of-frame nonproductive sequences were analyzed. The public reads were quality trimmed at Q25 with fastp and then assembled into clones with MiXCR by TCRdb, keeping productive beta chains. Each CDR3 protein gets just one entry, which takes the most common genes and DNA from the rows behind it. The V and J calls were not made by the authors but by TCRdb's processing. In all, the sample holds around 1.7 million distinct CDR3 sequences, and around 33% of those were seen once. The ten largest make up about 0.27% of the sample.

Counted from cysteine to phenylalanine, this CDR3 has 15 amino acids. Left in the record is the CDR3 DNA by itself, 45 bases read in frame from the first base. Deletion took 2 bases off V and 4 bases off J, with a span of 14 bases between the germline ends. CDR1 and CDR2 (MNHNY, SVGAGI) derive from the germline V gene (reference sequence). The paper as a whole reports these results and caveats: Excess twin sharing in beta out-of-frame sequences was weaker because fewer shared sequences lowered the signal-to-noise ratio. Because the same donors could not be followed over many years, the conclusions relied on cross-sectional statistical analysis. Invariant T cells such as MAIT and iNKT could partly confound zero-insertion analyses, although diverse VJ usage argued against such confounding for most clonotypes. Compared with coincidental sharing between unrelated individuals, an excess of low generation-probability sequences was observed among out-of-frame TCR alpha sequences shared between twins. Recombination models systematically underestimated out-of-frame TCR alpha sharing in monozygotic twins but agreed with sharing between unrelated individuals. Fewer insertions were carried by abundant cord blood beta clonotypes, a similar but weaker trend appeared in young adult naive repertoires, and no such trend appeared in memory repertoires.

This clonotype was counted between two and nine times. Its antigen is currently not known. Within one base of it there is no much larger clone, and no base qualities were kept. The rearranged segments are TRBV6-6 and TRBJ1-2, and perhaps TRBD1 as D gene, on 5 matching bases. The receptor's source is a newborn girl in good health. Sequenced input: cord blood. Here is the DNA: TGTGCCAGCAGTTACGAGAACCCCGGGGGCTATGGCTACACCTTC. Its coded protein is CASSYENPGGYGYTF.